The 7 T cell receptor beta chains listed next were all sequenced from one sample in a study of blood T cell repertoires in COVID-19. Libraries were prepared by immunoSEQ multiplex PCR; TCRdb keeps only in-frame clonotypes and omits some of them. Of approximately 70,000 clones detected, approximately 90% appear once; the ten largest clones hold more than 5.5%. Source material: peripheral blood. These receptors were obtained from a woman between 50 and 59 years old with acute or convalescent COVID-19.

The genes are TRBV7-8 and TRBJ1-1, with a possible D match to TRBD1 (6 bases). Germline CDR1 reads SGHVS; CDR2 reads FQNEAQ. CDR3 length equals 14 residues. V lost 3 bases and J lost 6, with 14 bases in between. Here the CDR3 reads CASSFTGLTAEAFF. The CDR3 DNA reads as TGTGCCAGCAGCTTTACAGGGTTAACCGCTGAAGCTTTCTTT.

The V and J genes are TRBV7-9 and TRBJ2-5; 11 nucleotides match TRBD2. Germline V gene lookup returns CDR1 SEHNR and CDR2 FQNEAQ (reference sequence). The V gene end was trimmed by 5 bases and the J gene end by 3 bases; junction bases not matched to a gene: 11. CDR3 length: 17 amino acids. This chain's CDR3 is CASSPGIRGLAEETQYF. The DNA of the CDR3 is TGTGCCAGCAGCCCCGGAATCCGGGGACTAGCGGAAGAGACCCAGTACTTC.

This clone has ten or more counts. This sequence joins TRBV19 and TRBJ2-1; D remains ambiguous. The CDR3 runs to 12 residues. Germline loops: CDR1 LNHDA, CDR2 SQIVND (reference sequence). The V gene lost 5 bases and the J gene lost 4 bases, with 6 bases spanning the gap. The CDR3 is CASSSYYNEQFF. The CDR3 DNA follows: TGTGCCAGTAGTTCCTATTACAATGAGCAGTTCTTC. The full variable domain, completed using reference TRBV19 and TRBJ2-1, is DGGITQSPKYLFRKEGQNVTLSCEQNLNHDAMYWYRQDPGQGLRLIYYSQIVNDFQKGDIAEGYSVSREKKESFPLTVTSAQKNPTAFYLCASSSYYNEQFFGPGTRLTVL.

The V gene is TRBV4-3, the J gene TRBJ1-1; no clear D. Germline CDR1 is LGHNA and CDR2 is YSLEER. The CDR3 runs 13 residues. V was cut by 0 bases and J by 1 base, with 3 bases left in between. DNA for the CDR3: TGCGCCAGCAGCCAAGAACAGAACACTGAAGCTTTCTTT. Amino acids: CASSQEQNTEAFF.

The CDR3 bases are TGTGCCAGCAGCCAAATCGGGGGAGGGAGAACCGGGGAGCTGTTTTTT. As protein: CASSQIGGGRTGELFF. V and J are TRBV4-2 and TRBJ2-2, with 7 bases matching TRBD2. Germline values: CDR1 LGHNA, CDR2 YNFKEQ. The junction had 8 bases not matched to a gene; V was cut back by 2 bases and J by 5 bases. The CDR3 is made up of 16 amino acids.

CDR3 loop: CASSPPTPATNEKLFF. For the CDR3, the DNA is TGTGCCAGCTCACCTCCGACACCTGCAACTAATGAAAAACTGTTTTTT. J is TRBJ1-4 and V is TRBV18; D gene uncertain. The CDR3 runs to 16 residues. The germline V gene has CDR1 KGHSH and CDR2 LQKENI. The germline V and J ends were trimmed by 3 bases and 0 bases, with 11 bases remaining between them.

V and J are TRBV4-1 and TRBJ1-1; tentatively, D is TRBD1 (5 bases). Trimming removed 2 bases from V and 4 bases from J, with 11 bases in between. This CDR3 has 14 amino acids. CDR1 and CDR2 (germline): MGHRA, YSYEKL. CDR3 amino acids: CASSQPQGPTEAFF. The CDR3 DNA reads as TGCGCCAGCAGCCAACCGCAGGGCCCCACTGAAGCTTTCTTT.